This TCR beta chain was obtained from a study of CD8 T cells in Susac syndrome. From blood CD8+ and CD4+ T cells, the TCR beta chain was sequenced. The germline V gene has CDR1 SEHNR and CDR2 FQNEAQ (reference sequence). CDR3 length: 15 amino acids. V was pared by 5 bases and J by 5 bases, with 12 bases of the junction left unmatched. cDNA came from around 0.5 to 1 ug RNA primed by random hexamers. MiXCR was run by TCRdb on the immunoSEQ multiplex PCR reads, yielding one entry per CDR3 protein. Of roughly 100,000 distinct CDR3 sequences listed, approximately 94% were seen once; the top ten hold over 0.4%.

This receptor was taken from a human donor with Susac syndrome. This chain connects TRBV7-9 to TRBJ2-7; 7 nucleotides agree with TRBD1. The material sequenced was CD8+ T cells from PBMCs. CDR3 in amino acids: CASSPTGYGGHEQYF. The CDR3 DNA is TGTGCCAGCAGCCCGACAGGGTATGGAGGCCACGAGCAGTACTTC.